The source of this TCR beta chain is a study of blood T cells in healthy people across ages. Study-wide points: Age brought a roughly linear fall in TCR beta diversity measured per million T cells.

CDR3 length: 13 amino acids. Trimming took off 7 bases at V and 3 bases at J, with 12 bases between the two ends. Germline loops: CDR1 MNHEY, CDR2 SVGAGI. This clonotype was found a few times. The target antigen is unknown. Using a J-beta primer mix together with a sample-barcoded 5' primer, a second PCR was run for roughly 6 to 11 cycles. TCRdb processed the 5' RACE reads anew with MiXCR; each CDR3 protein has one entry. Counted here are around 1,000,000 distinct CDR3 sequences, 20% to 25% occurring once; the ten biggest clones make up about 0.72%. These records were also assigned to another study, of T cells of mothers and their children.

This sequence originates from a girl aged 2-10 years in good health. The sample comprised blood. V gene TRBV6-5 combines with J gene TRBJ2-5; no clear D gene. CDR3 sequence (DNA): TGTGCCAGCAAAAGGTCGTTTGAAGAGACCCAGTACTTC. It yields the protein CASKRSFEETQYF.